The present entry profiles one T cell receptor (beta chain) with its context. This sample stems from a study of blood T cell repertoires in COVID-19. The study recruited people aged roughly 18 to 100 years across some 23 US areas. Cohort placement rested on clinical history that participants reported themselves. The CDR3 runs to 16 residues. Germline loops: CDR1 MNHEY, CDR2 SMNVEV (reference sequence). V was cut by 0 bases and J by 0 bases, with 8 bases left in between. Clones were read by immunoSEQ multiplex PCR, and TCRdb kept only the in-frame ones, dropping some. This sample has some 150,000 clones, with approximately 82% found just once.

Sequences were obtained from PBMCs or T cells enriched from blood (not recorded which). The TCR comes from a man aged 45 to 65 who had recovered from COVID-19. V is TRBV27 and J is TRBJ1-4, with no clear D. The CDR3 region has the DNA TGTGCCAGCAGTTTATCGGTCGTAGCAACTAATGAAAAACTGTTTTTT. The encoded protein is CASSLSVVATNEKLFF.